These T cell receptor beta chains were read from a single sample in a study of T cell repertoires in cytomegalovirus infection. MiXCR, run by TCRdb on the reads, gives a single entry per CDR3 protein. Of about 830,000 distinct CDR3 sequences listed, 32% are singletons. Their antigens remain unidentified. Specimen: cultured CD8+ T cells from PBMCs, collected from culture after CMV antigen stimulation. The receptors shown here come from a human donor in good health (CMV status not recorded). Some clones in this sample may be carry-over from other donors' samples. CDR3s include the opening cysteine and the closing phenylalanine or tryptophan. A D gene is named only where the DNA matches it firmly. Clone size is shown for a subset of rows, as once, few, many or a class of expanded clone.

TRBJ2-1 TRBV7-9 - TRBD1 CASSGFNRQGIGEQFF TGTGCCAGCAGCGGGTTCAACCGACAGGGGATCGGTGAGCAGTTCTTC
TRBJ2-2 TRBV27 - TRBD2 CASSLSSLAVLTGELFF TGTGCCAGCAGTTTATCGTCCCTAGCGGTGCTCACCGGGGAGCTGTTTTTT
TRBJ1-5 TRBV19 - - CASSNRQLPYSNQPQHF TGTGCCAGTAGTAATAGACAGCTTCCCTATAGCAATCAGCCCCAGCATTTT
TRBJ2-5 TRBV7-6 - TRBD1 CASSNRDRESETQYF TGTGCCAGCAGCAACCGGGACAGGGAGTCAGAGACCCAGTACTTC
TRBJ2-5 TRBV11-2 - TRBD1 CASSLVVRSWDRGPWTQYF TGTGCCAGCAGCTTAGTTGTAAGAAGTTGGGACAGGGGACCATGGACCCAGTACTTC
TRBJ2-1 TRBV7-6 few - CASSFRDTLYNEQFF TGTGCCAGCAGCTTCCGGGACACTTTATACAATGAGCAGTTCTTC
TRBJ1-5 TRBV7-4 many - CASSCPQGRNQPQHF TGTGCCAGCAGCTGTCCTCAGGGGCGTAATCAGCCCCAGCATTTT
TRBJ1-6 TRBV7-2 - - CASSLAPGAYNSPLHF TGTGCCAGCAGCTTAGCTCCAGGAGCTTATAATTCACCCCTCCACTTT
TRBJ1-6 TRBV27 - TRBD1 CASSLSGTGASPLHF TGTGCCAGCAGTTTATCGGGGACAGGCGCATCACCCCTCCACTTT
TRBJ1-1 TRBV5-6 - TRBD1 CASSLGTGSRQAFF TGTGCCAGCAGCTTGGGGACAGGATCGAGGCAAGCTTTCTTT
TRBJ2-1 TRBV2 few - CASSQTGEAYNEQFF TGTGCCAGCAGTCAAACAGGGGAGGCCTACAATGAGCAGTTCTTC
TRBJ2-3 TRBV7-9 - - CASSSRVSDTQYF TGTGCCAGCAGCTCCCGGGTCTCAGATACGCAGTATTTT
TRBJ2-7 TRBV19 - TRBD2 CASTGGGSLREQYF TGTGCCAGTACCGGGGGGGGATCGCTACGAGAACAGTACTTC
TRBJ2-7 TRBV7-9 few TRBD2 CASSSPGGGTYEQYF TGTGCCAGCAGCTCCCCCGGGGGGGGGACCTACGAGCAGTACTTC
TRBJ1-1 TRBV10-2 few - CASSGRQLMNTEAFF TGCGCCAGCAGTGGCCGACAGCTCATGAACACTGAAGCTTTCTTT
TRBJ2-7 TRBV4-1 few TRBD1 CASSHPGTGAYEQYF TGCGCCAGCAGCCATCCCGGGACAGGGGCATACGAGCAGTACTTC
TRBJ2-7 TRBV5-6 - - CASSPGWGAYEQYF TGTGCCAGCAGCCCCGGCTGGGGAGCCTACGAGCAGTACTTC
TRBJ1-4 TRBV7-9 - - CASSHPGGPTNEKLFF TGTGCCAGCAGCCACCCGGGCGGTCCAACTAATGAAAAACTGTTTTTT
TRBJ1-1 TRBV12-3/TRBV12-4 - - CASRQTNTEAFF TGTGCCAGCAGACAGACAAACACTGAAGCTTTCTTT
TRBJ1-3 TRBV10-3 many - CAISEIDSSGNTIYF TGTGCCATCAGTGAGATCGACAGCTCTGGAAACACCATATATTTT
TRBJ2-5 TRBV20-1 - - CSAREIDRQETQYF TGCAGTGCTAGAGAAATTGACAGGCAAGAGACCCAGTACTTC
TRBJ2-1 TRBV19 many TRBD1 CASNRDRGRSNEQFF TGTGCCAGTAATCGGGACAGGGGCAGGTCTAATGAGCAGTTCTTC
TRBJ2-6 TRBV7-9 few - CAGWLSGANVLTF TGTGCCGGTTGGCTTTCTGGGGCCAACGTCCTGACTTTC
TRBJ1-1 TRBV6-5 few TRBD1 CASSYSGNRGTEAFF TGTGCCAGCAGTTACTCGGGTAACAGGGGGACTGAAGCTTTCTTT
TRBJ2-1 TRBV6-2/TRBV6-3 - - CASSPLENEQFF TGTGCCAGCAGTCCTCTAGAGAATGAGCAGTTCTTC
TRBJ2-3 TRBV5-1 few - CASSFGASVSEGDTQYF TGCGCCAGCAGCTTTGGGGCGTCGGTCTCCGAAGGAGATACGCAGTATTTT
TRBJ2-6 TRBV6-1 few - CASSEWAGANVLTF TGTGCCAGCAGTGAGTGGGCTGGGGCCAACGTCCTGACTTTC
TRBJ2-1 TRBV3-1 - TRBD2 CASSPSQLAGGSYNEQFF TGTGCCAGCAGTCCCTCTCAGCTAGCGGGGGGCTCCTACAATGAGCAGTTCTTC
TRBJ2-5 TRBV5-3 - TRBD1 CASSETGLETQYF TGTGCCAGCAGCGAGACAGGGTTGGAGACCCAGTACTTC
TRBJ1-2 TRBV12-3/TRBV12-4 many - CASSQGRGGYTF TGTGCCAGCAGCCAGGGTAGGGGAGGATACACCTTC
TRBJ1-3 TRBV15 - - CATSTSDISSGNTIYF TGTGCCACCAGCACCTCAGACATCAGCTCTGGAAACACCATATATTTT
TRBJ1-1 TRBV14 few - CASSQGTGLTEAFF TGTGCCAGCAGCCAAGGCACAGGGTTGACTGAAGCTTTCTTT
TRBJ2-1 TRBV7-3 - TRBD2 CASSLGGNGQFF TGTGCCAGCAGCTTGGGGGGGAATGGGCAGTTCTTC
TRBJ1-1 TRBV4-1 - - CASSQGEETEAFF TGCGCCAGCAGCCAAGGGGAGGAGACTGAAGCTTTCTTT
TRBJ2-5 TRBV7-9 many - CASSLGSDRETQYF TGTGCCAGCAGCTTAGGGTCAGACCGAGAGACCCAGTACTTC
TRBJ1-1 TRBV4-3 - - CASSQKHWNTEAFF TGCGCCAGCAGCCAAAAACACTGGAACACTGAAGCTTTCTTT
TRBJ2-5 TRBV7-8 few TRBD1 CASSLERGRIAQTLTQYF TGTGCCAGCAGCTTAGAAAGGGGGCGCATCGCGCAGACTTTGACCCAGTACTTC
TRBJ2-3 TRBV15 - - CATSRDREGVSSFRETQYF TGTGCCACCAGCAGAGATAGGGAAGGGGTTTCATCCTTTCGAGAAACGCAGTATTTT
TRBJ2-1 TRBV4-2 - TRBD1 CASSQDTGTGDEQFF TGTGCCAGCAGCCAAGATACCGGGACAGGGGATGAGCAGTTCTTC
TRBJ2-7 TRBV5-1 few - CASSLKQANHEQYF TGCGCCAGCAGCTTGAAACAGGCCAACCACGAGCAGTACTTC
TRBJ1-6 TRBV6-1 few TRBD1 CASRGGWNSPLHF TGTGCCAGCCGAGGGGGCTGGAATTCACCCCTCCACTTT
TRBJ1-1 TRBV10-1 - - CASSAHSRNTEAFF TGCGCCAGCAGTGCGCACAGCCGGAACACTGAAGCTTTCTTT
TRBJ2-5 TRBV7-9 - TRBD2 CASSPRTSGGFQETQYF TGTGCCAGCAGCCCTCGGACTAGCGGGGGTTTCCAAGAGACCCAGTACTTC
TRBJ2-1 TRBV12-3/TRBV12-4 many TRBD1 CASPGQGLHNEQFF TGTGCCAGCCCAGGACAGGGGTTACACAATGAGCAGTTCTTC
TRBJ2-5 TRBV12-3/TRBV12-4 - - CASSDQEQPGGETQYF TGTGCCAGCAGTGACCAGGAGCAGCCCGGAGGAGAGACCCAGTACTTC
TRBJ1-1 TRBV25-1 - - CASSVAGAVTEAFF TGTGCCAGCAGTGTAGCAGGGGCGGTCACTGAAGCTTTCTTT
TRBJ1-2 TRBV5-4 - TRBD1 CASSPRGQAYGYTF TGTGCCAGCAGCCCGCGGGGACAGGCTTATGGCTACACCTTC
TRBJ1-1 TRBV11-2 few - CASSLDSAERDTEAFF TGTGCCAGCAGCTTAGATTCGGCAGAGAGAGACACTGAAGCTTTCTTT
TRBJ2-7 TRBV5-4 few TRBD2 CASRGGSTYEQYF TGTGCCAGCAGGGGAGGGTCGACCTACGAGCAGTACTTC
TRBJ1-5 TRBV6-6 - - CASRPKRGNQPQHF TGTGCCAGCAGGCCTAAGCGGGGGAATCAGCCCCAGCATTTT